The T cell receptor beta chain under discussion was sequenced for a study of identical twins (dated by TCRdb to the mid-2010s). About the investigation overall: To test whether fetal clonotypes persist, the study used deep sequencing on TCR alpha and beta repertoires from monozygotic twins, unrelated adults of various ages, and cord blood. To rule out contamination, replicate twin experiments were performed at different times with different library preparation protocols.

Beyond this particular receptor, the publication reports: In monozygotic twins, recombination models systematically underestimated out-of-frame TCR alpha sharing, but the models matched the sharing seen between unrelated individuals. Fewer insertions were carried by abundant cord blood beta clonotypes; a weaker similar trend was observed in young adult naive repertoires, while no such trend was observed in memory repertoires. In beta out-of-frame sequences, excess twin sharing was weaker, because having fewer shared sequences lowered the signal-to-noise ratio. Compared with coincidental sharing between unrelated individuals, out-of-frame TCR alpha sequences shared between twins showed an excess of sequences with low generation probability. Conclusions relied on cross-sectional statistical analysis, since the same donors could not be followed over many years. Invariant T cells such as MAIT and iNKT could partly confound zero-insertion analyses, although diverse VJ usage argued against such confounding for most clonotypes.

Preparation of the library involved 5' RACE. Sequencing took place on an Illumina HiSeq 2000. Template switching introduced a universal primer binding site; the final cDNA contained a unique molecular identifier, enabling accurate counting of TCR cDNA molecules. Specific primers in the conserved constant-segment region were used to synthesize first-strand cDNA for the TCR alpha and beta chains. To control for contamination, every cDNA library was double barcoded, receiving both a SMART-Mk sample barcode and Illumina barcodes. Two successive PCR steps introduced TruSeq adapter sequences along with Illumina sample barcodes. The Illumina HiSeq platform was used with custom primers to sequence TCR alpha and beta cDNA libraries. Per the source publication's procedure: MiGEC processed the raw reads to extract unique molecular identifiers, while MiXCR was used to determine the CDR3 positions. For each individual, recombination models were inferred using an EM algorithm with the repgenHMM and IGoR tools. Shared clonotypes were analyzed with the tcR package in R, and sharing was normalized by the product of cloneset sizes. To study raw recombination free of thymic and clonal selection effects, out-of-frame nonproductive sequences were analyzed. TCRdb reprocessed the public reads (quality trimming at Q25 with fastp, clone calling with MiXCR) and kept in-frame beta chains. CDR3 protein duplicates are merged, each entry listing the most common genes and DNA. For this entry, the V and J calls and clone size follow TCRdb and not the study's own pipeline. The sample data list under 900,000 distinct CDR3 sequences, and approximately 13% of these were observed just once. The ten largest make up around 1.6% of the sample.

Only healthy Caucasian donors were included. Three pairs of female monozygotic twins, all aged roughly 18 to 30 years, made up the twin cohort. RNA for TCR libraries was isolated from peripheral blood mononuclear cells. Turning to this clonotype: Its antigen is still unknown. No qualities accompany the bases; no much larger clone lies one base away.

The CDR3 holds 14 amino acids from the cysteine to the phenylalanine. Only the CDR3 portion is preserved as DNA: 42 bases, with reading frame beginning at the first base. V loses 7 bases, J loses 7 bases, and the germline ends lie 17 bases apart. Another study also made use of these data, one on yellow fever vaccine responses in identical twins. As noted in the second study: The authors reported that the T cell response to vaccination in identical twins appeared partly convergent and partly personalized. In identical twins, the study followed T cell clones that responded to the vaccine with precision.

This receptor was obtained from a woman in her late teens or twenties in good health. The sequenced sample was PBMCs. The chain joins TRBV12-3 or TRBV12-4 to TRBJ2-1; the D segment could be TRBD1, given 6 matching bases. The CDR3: CASTQGLGVNEQFF. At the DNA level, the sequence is TGTGCCAGCACACAGGGCCTCGGGGTTAATGAGCAGTTCTTC.